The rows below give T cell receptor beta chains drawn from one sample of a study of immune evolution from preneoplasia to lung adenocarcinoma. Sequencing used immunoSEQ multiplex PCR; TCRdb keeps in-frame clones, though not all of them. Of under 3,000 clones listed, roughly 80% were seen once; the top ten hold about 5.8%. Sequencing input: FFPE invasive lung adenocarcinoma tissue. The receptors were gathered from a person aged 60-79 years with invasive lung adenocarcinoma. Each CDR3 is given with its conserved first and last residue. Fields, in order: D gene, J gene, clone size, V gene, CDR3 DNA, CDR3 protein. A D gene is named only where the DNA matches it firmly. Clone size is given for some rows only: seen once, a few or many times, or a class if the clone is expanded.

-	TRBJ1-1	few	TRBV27	TGTGCCAGCAGTTCGGGACCTATGAACACTGAAGCTTTCTTT	CASSSGPMNTEAFF
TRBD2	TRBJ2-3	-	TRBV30	TGTGCCTGGAGTAGGCTAGCGGCTAGCACAGATACGCAGTATTTT	CAWSRLAASTDTQYF
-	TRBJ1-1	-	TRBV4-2	TGTACCAGCAGCTCAACGATGGAAAACACTGAAGCTTTCTTT	CTSSSTMENTEAFF
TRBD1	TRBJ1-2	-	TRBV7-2	TGTGCCAGCAGCCTTCCCGGGACAGGGGGCTTTGGCTACACCTTC	CASSLPGTGGFGYTF
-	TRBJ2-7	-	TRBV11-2	TGTGCCAGCAGCTTAGATCACGGGGGGCCCGCTGGGGAGCAATACTTC	CASSLDHGGPAGEQYF
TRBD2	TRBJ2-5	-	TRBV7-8	TGTGCCAGCAGCTTAGGACTAGCGGGAGAGCCGGGAGAGACCCAGTACTTC	CASSLGLAGEPGETQYF
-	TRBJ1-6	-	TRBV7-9	TGTGCCAGCAGCTCCGGTGGAGTGGGCTCCTATAATTCACCCCTCCACTTT	CASSSGGVGSYNSPLHF
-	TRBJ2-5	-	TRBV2	TGTGCCAGCAGCCGGCTTTGGGAGACCCAGTACTTC	CASSRLWETQYF
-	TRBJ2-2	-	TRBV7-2	TGTGCCAGCAGCCCATTAACCGGGGAGCTGTTTTTT	CASSPLTGELFF
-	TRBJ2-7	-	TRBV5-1	TGCTCCAGCAGCTTGGGGGACGAGCAGTACTTC	CSSSLGDEQYF
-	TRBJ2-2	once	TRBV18	TGTGCCAGCTCCCGAGAATCTAACACCGGGGAGCTGTTTTTT	CASSRESNTGELFF
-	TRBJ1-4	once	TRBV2	TGTGCCAGCAGTGAATCAAGGGGCGGTAATGAAAAACTGTTTTTT	CASSESRGGNEKLFF
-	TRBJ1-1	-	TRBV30	TGTGCCTGGAGTCGGGGGGTGGATGCTGAAGCTTTCTTT	CAWSRGVDAEAFF
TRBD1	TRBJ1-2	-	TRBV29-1	TGCAGCGTTGAAGAGGGGGACAGCCGGGGCTACACCTTC	CSVEEGDSRGYTF
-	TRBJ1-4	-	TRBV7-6	TGTGCCAGCAGCCTCTTCAACCCCAGGGAAGCAACTAATGAAAAACTGTTTTTT	CASSLFNPREATNEKLFF
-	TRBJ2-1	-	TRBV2	TGTGCCAGCGCAACATTACTAAAAGACAATGAGCAGTTCTTC	CASATLLKDNEQFF
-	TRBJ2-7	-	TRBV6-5	TGTGCCAGCAGGGGACCCTTCACCTACGAGCAGTACTTC	CASRGPFTYEQYF
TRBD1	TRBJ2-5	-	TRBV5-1	TGCTCCAGCAGCATGACAGGGTCAGAGACCCAGTACTTC	CSSSMTGSETQYF
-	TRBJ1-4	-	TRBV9	TGTGCCAGCAGCGTAGGGTTGGGGCCGGAGAATGAAAAACTGTTTTTT	CASSVGLGPENEKLFF
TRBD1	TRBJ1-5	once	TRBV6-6	TGTGCCAGCAGTTACACCACAGGGGCTGATCAGCCCCAGCATTTT	CASSYTTGADQPQHF
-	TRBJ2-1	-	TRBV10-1	TGCGCCAGCAGTGATGGGGGAGGCTCCTACAATGAGCAGTTCTTC	CASSDGGGSYNEQFF
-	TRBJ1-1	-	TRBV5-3	TGTGCCAGAAGCTCGGGGGGGGCGGAAACGAACACTGAAGCTTTCTTT	CARSSGGAETNTEAFF
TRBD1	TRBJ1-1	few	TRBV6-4	TGTGCCAGCAGCAGGACAGGGTCCACTGAAGCTTTCTTT	CASSRTGSTEAFF
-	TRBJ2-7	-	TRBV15	TGTGCCACCAGCAGAGATCCTTTGAGAGAGCAGTACTTC	CATSRDPLREQYF
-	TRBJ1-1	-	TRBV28	TGTGCCAGCACCCGAGGACGGACCCAAGCTTTCTTT	CASTRGRTQAFF
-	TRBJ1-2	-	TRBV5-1	TGCTCCAGCAGCTTGGCCCTGGGGGACTATGGCTACACCTTC	CSSSLALGDYGYTF
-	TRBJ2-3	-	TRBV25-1	TGTGCCAGCAGTGGACCCTCAGGGAACCGACACACAGATACGCAGTATTTT	CASSGPSGNRHTDTQYF
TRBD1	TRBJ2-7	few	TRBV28	TGTGCCAGCAGCCCGACAGGGGGTCTCGACGAGCAGTACTTC	CASSPTGGLDEQYF
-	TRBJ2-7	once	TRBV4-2	TGTGCCAGCAGCCAAAATGGGCCGATGAGTGGCTTCTACGAGCAGTACTTC	CASSQNGPMSGFYEQYF
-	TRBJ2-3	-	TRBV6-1	TGTGCCAGCAGTACCGGGACGGCTCAGGAAACGCAGTATTTT	CASSTGTAQETQYF
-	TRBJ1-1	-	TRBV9	TGTGCCAGCAGCGTAGACAGCATAAACACTGAAGCTTTCTTT	CASSVDSINTEAFF
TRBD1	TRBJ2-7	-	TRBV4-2	TGTGCCAGCAGCCAAGTTGGGACAGCCTACGAGCAGTACTTC	CASSQVGTAYEQYF
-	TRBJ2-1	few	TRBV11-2	TGTGCCAGCAGCGTAGACGGGCAGTTTTTCAATGAGCAGTTCTTC	CASSVDGQFFNEQFF
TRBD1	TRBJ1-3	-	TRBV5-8	TGTGCCAGCAGCAGACAGGGTACCGGAAACACCATATATTTT	CASSRQGTGNTIYF
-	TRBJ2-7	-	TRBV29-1	TGCAGCGTTGAACCGGACGGCTCCTACGAGCAGTACTTC	CSVEPDGSYEQYF
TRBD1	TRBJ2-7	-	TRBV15	TGTGCCACCAGCAAGGACAGGCCCCTCTCCTACGAGCAGTACTTC	CATSKDRPLSYEQYF
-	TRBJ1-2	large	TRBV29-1	TGCAGCGTTACTATTCAGGACTATGGCTACACCTTC	CSVTIQDYGYTF
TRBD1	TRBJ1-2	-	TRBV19	TGTGCACGTTCAACCGGGACAGGGGTTTGTAAATATGGCTATACCTTC	CARSTGTGVCKYGYTF
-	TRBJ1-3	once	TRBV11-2	TGTGCCAGCAGCTTGGGGGGATACTCTGGAAACACCATATATTTT	CASSLGGYSGNTIYF
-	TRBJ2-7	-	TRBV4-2	TGTGCCAGCAGCAGCACGGAAGGGCCATACGAGCAGTACTTC	CASSSTEGPYEQYF
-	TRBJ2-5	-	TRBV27	TGTGCCAGCAGTTTAAGGACAACGAAACCAGGGGAGACCCAGTACTTC	CASSLRTTKPGETQYF
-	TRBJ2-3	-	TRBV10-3	TGTGCCATCAGTGAAGGTGGGGGGACAGATACGCAGTATTTT	CAISEGGGTDTQYF